Detailed here is one T cell receptor beta chain. This sample is drawn from a study of blood T cells in healthy people across ages. For the second PCR, which ran for roughly 6 to 12 cycles, a sample-barcoded 5' primer and a J-beta primer mix were used. Every single cDNA molecule received a tag from a template-switch adaptor with 12 random nucleotides. Each CDR3 protein is one row after TCRdb ran MiXCR on the 5' RACE reads. The sample lists about 1.8 million distinct CDR3 sequences, 49% seen once, with 2.1% in the top ten. V gave up 5 bases and J gave up 6 bases, with 16 bases separating them. The CDR3 sequence is 15 residues long. Germline lookup yields CDR1 SGHTA and CDR2 FQGNSA.

This clonotype originated in a woman between 40 and 50 years old in good health. The chain employs TRBV7-2 and TRBJ2-2; D may correspond to TRBD1 or TRBD2 (5 bases each). Specimen: blood. Here the CDR3 reads CASSEEGLVSGELFF. CDR3 in DNA: TGTGCCAGCAGCGAAGAGGGGCTGGTCTCCGGGGAGCTGTTTTTT.